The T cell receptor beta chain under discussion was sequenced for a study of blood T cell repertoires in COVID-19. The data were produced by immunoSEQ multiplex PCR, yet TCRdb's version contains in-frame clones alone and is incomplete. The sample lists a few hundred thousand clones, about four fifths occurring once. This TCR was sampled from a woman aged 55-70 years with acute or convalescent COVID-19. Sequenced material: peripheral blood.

The CDR3 is CASRPGQGAFEQFF. DNA for the CDR3: TGTGCCAGCAGACCGGGACAGGGGGCTTTTGAGCAGTTCTTC. The gene calls are TRBV5-6 and TRBJ2-1; 12 bases align to TRBD1. CDR1 and CDR2 from the germline V gene are SGHDT and YYEEEE. The junction had 6 bases not matched to a gene; V was cut back by 5 bases and J by 9 bases. The CDR3 contains 14 residues.